The 19 T cell receptor beta chains presented below share a single source sample, sequenced in a study of T cell responses to AZD1222 COVID-19 vaccine. Produced via immunoSEQ multiplex PCR; TCRdb's table is partial and in-frame only. Of some 180,000 clones in the sample, roughly 94% are singletons; the top ten hold 1.6%. Sequenced here: peripheral blood, sampled 28 days after the second AZD1222 dose. The receptors derive from an adult who received the AZD1222 COVID-19 vaccine.

For the CDR3, the DNA is TGTGCCAGCAGCATCGCTAGGGTTACCGGGGAGCTGTTTTTT. As protein: CASSIARVTGELFF. The chain has TRBV11-3 and TRBJ2-2; D is unclear. CDR1 and CDR2 from the germline V gene are SGHNT and YENEEA. CDR3 length: 14 amino acids. The V end lost 5 bases, the J end lost 5 bases, and 12 bases lay between the germline ends.

The chain is built from TRBV15 and TRBJ2-7; D is uncertain. The CDR3 loop spans 15 amino acids. V was clipped by 0 bases and J by 0 bases, with 9 bases between them. Germline CDR1 reads LNHNV; CDR2 reads YYDKDF (reference sequence). DNA of the CDR3: TGTGCCACCAGCAGAGATCGGTCCAGCTCCTACGAGCAGTACTTC. Amino acids: CATSRDRSSSYEQYF.

The V gene is TRBV12-3 or TRBV12-4, the J gene TRBJ2-7; D unresolved. This CDR3 spans 13 amino acids. V shed 5 bases and J shed 1 base, with 9 bases lying between them. The CDR3 protein is CASSNQGSYEQYF. DNA of the CDR3: TGTGCCAGCAGTAACCAAGGATCCTACGAGCAGTACTTC.

This clone was seen only once. The chain employs TRBV12-3 or TRBV12-4 and TRBJ1-1, with D possibly matching TRBD1 (5 bases). V dropped 4 bases and J dropped 7 bases, with 13 bases sitting between them. CDR3 size: 13 residues. CDR3 DNA sequence: TGTGCCAGCAGTTACCCGGGGGGTGTTGAAGCTTTCTTT. Its protein is CASSYPGGVEAFF.

As concerns this clone: The same CDR3 also results from other DNA sequences found in this sample. The chain links TRBV3-1 (or the pseudogene TRBV3-2) to TRBJ2-5; the D gene is possibly TRBD1 (6 bases). This CDR3 region has 14 residues. CDR1 LGHDT and CDR2 YNNKEL come from the germline V gene (reference sequence). V was clipped by 1 base and J by 3 bases, with 9 bases between them. The chain's CDR3 is CASSQGRGKETQYF. In DNA form, the CDR3 reads TGTGCCAGCAGCCAAGGAAGGGGGAAAGAGACCCAGTACTTC.

J is TRBJ1-1 and V is TRBV24-1; D not resolved. Germline V gene lookup returns CDR1 KGHDR and CDR2 SFDVKD. V was trimmed by 7 bases and J by 0 bases, leaving 17 bases between them. The CDR3 totals 16 residues. The CDR3 protein is CATSSGGNLLNTEAFF. The CDR3 DNA follows: TGTGCCACCAGCTCAGGAGGGAATCTTTTGAACACTGAAGCTTTCTTT.

This chain's CDR3 is CASSSIRTGTDTQYF. Here the CDR3 DNA reads TGCGCCAGCAGCTCTATCAGGACAGGCACAGATACGCAGTATTTT. The V call is TRBV5-1, the J call TRBJ2-3, with D perhaps TRBD1 (6 bases). The V end lost 3 bases, the J end lost 1 base, and 12 bases lay between the germline ends. Germline CDR1 reads SGHRS; CDR2 reads YFSETQ. The CDR3 runs to 15 residues.

The chain carries TRBV6-6 and TRBJ1-3, with D perhaps TRBD1 (5 bases). This CDR3 has 19 amino acids. The ends were cut back, 7 bases at V and 0 bases at J, with 25 bases in the middle. In germline, CDR1 is MNHNY, CDR2 SVGAGI (reference sequence). The CDR3 DNA follows: TGTGCCAGCATTCGCAGTTTAGGGGCCGCGAAACACTCTGGAAACACCATATATTTT. It translates to CASIRSLGAAKHSGNTIYF.

CDR3: CASSLDREGNQPQHF. CDR3 DNA: TGTGCCAGTAGTCTTGACAGGGAAGGCAATCAGCCCCAGCATTTT. The chain combines TRBV19 with TRBJ1-5; 7 bases align to TRBD1. The CDR3 totals 15 residues. Germline V CDR1 and CDR2: LNHDA, SQIVND (reference sequence). Germline trimming cut 5 bases from V and 2 bases from J; bases unmatched to any gene: 6.

The chain combines TRBV2 with TRBJ1-1, with no clear D. With 6 bases removed from V and 1 base from J, the gap between germline ends came to 9 bases. CDR3 length equals 13 residues. In germline, CDR1 is SNHLY, CDR2 FYNNEI. CDR3 sequence reads: CASSGGRNTEAFF. The CDR3 coding sequence is TGTGCCAGCAGCGGTGGTAGGAACACTGAAGCTTTCTTT.

The J gene is TRBJ2-1, the V gene TRBV7-9; D is possibly TRBD1 (5 bases). The V gene lost 5 bases and the J gene lost 9 bases, with 14 bases spanning the gap. The CDR3 is 13 amino acids. Germline CDR1 reads SEHNR; CDR2 reads FQNEAQ (reference sequence). The CDR3 spells CASSAQAGIEQFF. As DNA, the CDR3 is TGTGCCAGCAGCGCCCAAGCAGGGATTGAGCAGTTCTTC.

The CDR3 protein is CASSEGQGEGYTF. The CDR3 nucleotides read TGTGCCAGCAGCGAGGGACAGGGTGAAGGCTACACCTTC. This sequence joins TRBV5-8 and TRBJ1-2; 9 bases fit TRBD1. The germline CDR1 and CDR2 sequences are SGHTS and YDEGEE. The CDR3 contains 13 residues. The V gene end was trimmed by 4 bases and the J gene end by 8 bases; junction bases not matched to a gene: 6.

The genes are TRBV7-3 and TRBJ1-1, with no clear D. The CDR3 totals 13 residues. Trimming removed 4 bases at V and 2 bases at J, with 8 bases between. From germline, CDR1 is SGHTA and CDR2 FQGTGA. The CDR3 DNA sequence: TGTGCCAGCAGCTCACTATTAAACACTGAAGCTTTCTTT. Translation: CASSSLLNTEAFF.

V and J are TRBV2 and TRBJ1-2; possible D gene TRBD1, 6 bases. The CDR3 totals 14 residues. Per germline, CDR1 SNHLY and CDR2 FYNNEI. Trimming pared 3 bases from V and 9 bases from J, leaving 17 bases between. CDR3 DNA sequence: TGTGCCAGCAGTGAGCAGGGGACCGTATCGTGCTACACCTTC. This codes for CASSEQGTVSCYTF.

The J gene is TRBJ2-1, the V gene TRBV24-1, with D perhaps being TRBD1 or TRBD2 (6 bases each). The CDR3 covers 14 residues. Trimming stripped 5 bases from V and 3 bases from J, with 10 bases between. CDR1 and CDR2 from the germline V gene are KGHDR and SFDVKD. This CDR3 reads CATSAGAFYNEQFF. The CDR3 DNA follows: TGTGCCACCAGTGCGGGGGCCTTCTACAATGAGCAGTTCTTC.

The CDR3 DNA reads TGTGCCAGCAGCTCGGACAGGTTTGGCTACGAGCAGTACTTC. It yields the protein CASSSDRFGYEQYF. This chain links TRBV7-6 with TRBJ2-7; TRBD1 matches at 7 bases. V was clipped by 4 bases and J by 3 bases; unmatched bases: 6. Germline loops: CDR1 SGHVS, CDR2 FNYEAQ. This CDR3 is built from 14 residues.

This chain connects TRBV20-1 to TRBJ2-7; weak D call: TRBD1 (5 bases). Germline CDR1 DFQATT, CDR2 SNEGSKA (reference sequence). V lost 3 bases, J lost 5 bases, and 11 bases lay in between. CDR3 length equals 12 residues. CDR3 sequence (DNA): TGCAGTGCTAGTTGGGGCGGAGACGAGCAGTACTTC. Translation: CSASWGGDEQYF.

V gene TRBV4-3 combines with J gene TRBJ2-1; the match to TRBD1 covers 8 bases. The CDR3 has 18 residues. Unmatched junction bases numbered 20, after V lost 4 bases and J lost 9 bases. Germline CDR1 reads LGHNA; CDR2 reads YSLEER. The CDR3 spells CASSREGYLDRDLGEQFF. In nucleotides, the CDR3 is TGCGCCAGCAGCCGAGAAGGTTATCTGGACAGGGATTTAGGTGAGCAGTTCTTC.

The chain combines TRBV9 with TRBJ1-1; D unresolved. This CDR3 contains 16 residues. The germline V and J ends were trimmed by 0 bases and 0 bases, with 12 bases remaining between them. Germline CDR1 and CDR2: SGDLS and YYNGEE. CDR3 coding DNA: TGTGCCAGCAGCGTAGAGGGAGAGAGGATGAACACTGAAGCTTTCTTT. This gives the protein CASSVEGERMNTEAFF.